This is a list of T cell receptor beta chains from one sample in a study of beta chain features in type 1 diabetes. Sequenced by immunoSEQ multiplex PCR; TCRdb stores in-frame clones only, minus some. The sample records about 290,000 clones, 7.5% to 9.5% being singletons. Material for sequencing was central memory CD4+ T cells from blood. These receptor sequences come from a woman under 30 in good health. Each CDR3 is given with its conserved first and last residue. A D gene is named only where the DNA matches it firmly. Only some rows state a clone size, as once, few, many or a class for expanded clones.

DNA: TGTGCCATCAGTGTGGGCCCAACCAGCACAGATACGCAGTATTTT
CDR3: CAISVGPTSTDTQYF
size: -
J: TRBJ2-3
V: TRBV10-3
D: -

DNA: TGTGCCAGCAGCCCCCAGACTGGGCACACAGATACGCAGTATTTT
CDR3: CASSPQTGHTDTQYF
size: few
J: TRBJ2-3
V: TRBV6-6
D: -

DNA: TGTGCCAGCAGCTTAGGACAGGGGGCGAGGGAGCAGTTCTTC
CDR3: CASSLGQGAREQFF
size: few
J: TRBJ2-1
V: TRBV7-2
D: TRBD1

DNA: TGTGCCAGCAGTGTAGTAGGCAACCACTATGGCTACACCTTC
CDR3: CASSVVGNHYGYTF
size: -
J: TRBJ1-2
V: TRBV2
D: -

DNA: TGTGCCAGCAGCACCTGGACAGGGTGGGGAGAGACCCAGTACTTC
CDR3: CASSTWTGWGETQYF
size: -
J: TRBJ2-5
V: TRBV9
D: TRBD1

DNA: TGCAGGGAGACAGGGGGAGATACGCAGTATTTT
CDR3: CRETGGDTQYF
size: few
J: TRBJ2-3
V: TRBV29-1
D: TRBD1

DNA: TGCAGCGCGAACACACCCAACACTGAAGCTTTCTTT
CDR3: CSANTPNTEAFF
size: few
J: TRBJ1-1
V: TRBV29-1
D: -

DNA: TGCGCCAGCAGCTTGGGTACGGGCAACACTGAAGCTTTCTTT
CDR3: CASSLGTGNTEAFF
size: -
J: TRBJ1-1
V: TRBV5-1
D: -

DNA: TGTGCCACCAGCAGAGAGCGTCACCTGAACACTGAAGCTTTCTTT
CDR3: CATSRERHLNTEAFF
size: -
J: TRBJ1-1
V: TRBV15
D: -

DNA: TGTGCCAGCTCCGGCCGGGCGCGGGGAAACACCATATATTTT
CDR3: CASSGRARGNTIYF
size: few
J: TRBJ1-3
V: TRBV28
D: -

DNA: TGTGCCAGCAGTCTAAACGGACAGGGGATCACTGAAGCTTTCTTT
CDR3: CASSLNGQGITEAFF
size: -
J: TRBJ1-1
V: TRBV27
D: TRBD1

DNA: TGTGCCAGCAGTGAGTCCCCCGGGACCGGGGAGCTGTTTTTT
CDR3: CASSESPGTGELFF
size: -
J: TRBJ2-2
V: TRBV2
D: -

DNA: TGTGCCAGCAGTTTTCGGTTTTATGGCACAGATACGCAGTATTTT
CDR3: CASSFRFYGTDTQYF
size: -
J: TRBJ2-3
V: TRBV27
D: -

DNA: TGCGCCAGCAGCCCAAGACAGGGCACGAGCACTGAAGCTTTCTTT
CDR3: CASSPRQGTSTEAFF
size: many
J: TRBJ1-1
V: TRBV4-3
D: TRBD1

DNA: TGTGCCACCAGCAGAACGTCAGGGACTGGAAACACCATATATTTT
CDR3: CATSRTSGTGNTIYF
size: once
J: TRBJ1-3
V: TRBV15
D: -

DNA: TGTGCCAGCAGTTCAACGGGGACGAATGGAAACACCATATATTTT
CDR3: CASSSTGTNGNTIYF
size: -
J: TRBJ1-3
V: TRBV6-6
D: -

DNA: TGTGCCAGCGGGGGCAGGGTTATTGGCTACACCTTC
CDR3: CASGGRVIGYTF
size: -
J: TRBJ1-2
V: TRBV6-5
D: -

DNA: TGTGCCAGCAGCTCTCGGACAGGGGACAATAGCAATCAGCCCCAGCATTTT
CDR3: CASSSRTGDNSNQPQHF
size: -
J: TRBJ1-5
V: TRBV5-6
D: TRBD1

DNA: TGTGCCAGCAGTGAAACCACGAAGTATCAGCCCCAGCATTTT
CDR3: CASSETTKYQPQHF
size: -
J: TRBJ1-5
V: TRBV2
D: -

DNA: TGTGCCAGCAGCCCCGACAGGGGGCGAGGCACTGAAGCTTTCTTT
CDR3: CASSPDRGRGTEAFF
size: few
J: TRBJ1-1
V: TRBV7-2
D: TRBD1

DNA: TGTGCCAGCAGTCCCGGGACCTCATATGGCTACACCTTC
CDR3: CASSPGTSYGYTF
size: many
J: TRBJ1-2
V: TRBV14
D: -

DNA: TGTGCCAGCAGCTTAAGGGGGTATGGAGGATTCGCGGAGCTGTTTTTT
CDR3: CASSLRGYGGFAELFF
size: -
J: TRBJ2-2
V: TRBV11-1
D: -

DNA: TGTGCCAGCAGCCCTCACTCCAGGGTACGAGAGACCCAGTACTTC
CDR3: CASSPHSRVRETQYF
size: -
J: TRBJ2-5
V: TRBV7-2
D: -

DNA: TGTGCCAGCAGCCCGGGGGACCAAGACACCGGGGAGCTGTTTTTT
CDR3: CASSPGDQDTGELFF
size: -
J: TRBJ2-2
V: TRBV6-5
D: -

DNA: TGTGCCAGCAGCCCAGTGGGAGCGGGAGACCCATACGAGCAGTACTTC
CDR3: CASSPVGAGDPYEQYF
size: -
J: TRBJ2-7
V: TRBV7-2
D: TRBD2

DNA: TGTGCCAGCAGCCCAGACAGGGGGCAGTACTATGGCTACACCTTC
CDR3: CASSPDRGQYYGYTF
size: -
J: TRBJ1-2
V: TRBV7-2
D: TRBD1

DNA: TGCAGCGTTGTGAGTGTGAGAAACACCATATATTTT
CDR3: CSVVSVRNTIYF
size: -
J: TRBJ1-3
V: TRBV29-1
D: -

DNA: TGTGCCAGCAGTCTCGACAGGGAGGATTTTAGGCCCCAGCATTTT
CDR3: CASSLDREDFRPQHF
size: few
J: TRBJ1-5
V: TRBV7-2
D: TRBD1

DNA: TGTGCCAGCAGTAGCCCCTCCGGGACAGGGAATAGAGGGATAAACACCGGGGAGCTGTTTTTT
CDR3: CASSSPSGTGNRGINTGELFF
size: few
J: TRBJ2-2
V: TRBV27
D: TRBD1